This T cell receptor beta chain came from a study of OX40 agonist ivuxolimab in advanced cancers. Samples of blood were obtained at baseline, on cycle 4 day 1, and on cycle 7 day 1. TCRdb's table, derived via immunoSEQ multiplex PCR, lists solely in-frame clones and lacks some. The sample lists more than 60,000 clones; about 93% were seen once. The V and J ends lost 1 base and 5 bases respectively, with 14 bases between them. CDR3 size: 15 residues. The germline V gene encodes CDR1 MNHEY and CDR2 SMNVEV (reference sequence). This chain joins TRBV27 and TRBJ1-2; maybe TRBD1 (6 bases). The TCR comes from an adult with an advanced solid tumor such as melanoma, head and neck, liver or kidney cancer. This sample comprised CD4+ or CD8+ T cells sorted from blood, obtained in a trial of the OX40 agonist ivuxolimab. The CDR3, as DNA: TGTGCCAGCAGTTTATGGGGGGGGGCCGATTATGGCTACACCTTC. Translation: CASSLWGGADYGYTF.